The present TCR beta chain was sequenced within a study of CXCR3-negative and CXCR3-positive naive CD8 T cells. About the study: Summed over all libraries, TRB reads came to about 140 million, with about 1.5 +/- 0.3 million per library.

Concerning this clonotype: No antigen is known for it.

Overall study findings and caveats: TRB CDR3 properties indicated TCR strength, while surface CD5 was similar across naive subsets. Partially decreased CXCR3 expression was recorded after cryopreservation, and fresh PBMCs were used in most assays.

CDR3 length: 16 residues. Per germline, CDR1 MNHEY and CDR2 SMNVEV (reference sequence). Carrying UMI labels, the TRB cDNA libraries were prepared through 5' RACE. TCRdb re-called the 5' RACE reads; one entry per CDR3 protein, DNA not given. Its table records over 100,000 distinct CDR3 sequences. The rearrangement joins TRBV27 to TRBJ1-5; there is no DNA to check the TCRdb D call of TRBD1. Sequenced input: naive CXCR3- CD8+ T cells from blood. Subset meaning: CD45RO-CCR7+CD27+CD95- naive CD8+ T cells lacking CXCR3 (TNR3-). The sequence was collected from a human donor in good health. Some clones in this sample may be carry-over from other donors' samples. The CDR3 here is CASMPETGYDHQPQHF.